The clone carrying this TCR beta chain was seen repeatedly, ten times or more. V dropped 4 bases and J dropped 2 bases, with 15 bases sitting between them. The CDR3 covers 15 residues. Germline V gene sequence: CDR1 SGHTA, CDR2 FQGNSA. This record comes from a study of Graves' ophthalmopathy and Graves' hyperthyroidism. Physicians reached a diagnosis by relying on clinical symptoms, serum thyroxine, TRAb, thyroid ultrasound and orbital computed tomography. The starting material, around 9.3 ml of fresh peripheral blood, provided the PBMCs. As the template, RNA transcripts were used to amplify TCR beta CDR3 regions. HTBI-primed first-round RT-PCR preceded second-round multiplex PCR. TCRdb re-analysed the multiplex PCR reads in MiXCR, keeping a single row per CDR3 protein. Of hundreds of thousands of distinct CDR3 sequences detected, over 40% appear once; the ten largest clones hold around 3.3%.

J is TRBJ2-7 and V is TRBV7-2; tentatively, D is TRBD2 (6 bases). The clonotype originates from an adult man with Graves' ophthalmopathy. Sequenced sample: peripheral blood. CDR3 in amino acids: CASSYTPGGAYEQYF. The CDR3 bases are TGTGCCAGCAGCTACACCCCCGGAGGGGCCTACGAGCAGTACTTC.